One T cell receptor (beta chain) is described in this entry. What it binds is not known. This CDR3 has 15 residues. V lost 2 bases, J lost 2 bases, and 13 bases lay in between. Germline V CDR1 and CDR2: GTSNPN, SVGIG (reference sequence). The data derive from a study of OX40 agonist ivuxolimab in advanced cancers. Study-level information: Patients' therapy was ivuxolimab, an antibody that acts as an agonist of OX40 (CD134). Patients assigned to dose escalation were diagnosed with hepatocellular carcinoma, melanoma, renal cell or head and neck cancer. Those enrolled were roughly 80% male, with a mean age of roughly 60 years and ages from roughly 20 to 85.

The protocol was immunoSEQ multiplex PCR, while the TCRdb copy is restricted to in-frame clones and leaves out a portion. The sample carries tens of thousands of clones, about 85% recorded once. Study-wide points: Expanded clones were, on average, more numerous in CD8+ T cells than in CD4+.

The V and J genes are TRBV30 and TRBJ2-1; the D is unclear. Sequencing was performed on CD4+ or CD8+ T cells sorted from blood, taken in a trial of the OX40 agonist ivuxolimab. This receptor was identified in an adult with an advanced solid tumor such as melanoma, head and neck, liver or kidney cancer. CDR3 DNA: TGTGCCTGGAGTATGCCTTCAGTCGCCTACAATGAGCAGTTCTTC. This translates into CAWSMPSVAYNEQFF.